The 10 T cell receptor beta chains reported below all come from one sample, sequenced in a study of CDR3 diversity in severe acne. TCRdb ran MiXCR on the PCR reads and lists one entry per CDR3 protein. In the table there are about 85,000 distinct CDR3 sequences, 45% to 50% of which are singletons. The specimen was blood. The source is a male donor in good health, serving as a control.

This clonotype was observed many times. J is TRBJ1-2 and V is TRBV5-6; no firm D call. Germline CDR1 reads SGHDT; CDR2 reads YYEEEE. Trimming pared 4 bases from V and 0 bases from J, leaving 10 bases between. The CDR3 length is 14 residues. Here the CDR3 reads CASSTRTANYGYTF. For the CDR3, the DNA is TGTGCCAGCAGCACTAGAACAGCTAACTATGGCTACACCTTC.

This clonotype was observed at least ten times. CDR3 in amino acids: CASSPGLARHNEQFF. The CDR3 DNA reads as TGTGCCAGCAGCCCGGGACTAGCGAGGCACAATGAGCAGTTCTTC. The V and J genes are TRBV5-8 and TRBJ2-1; TRBD2 matches 10 bases. J was trimmed by 5 bases and V by 4 bases; bases with no gene match: 6. This CDR3 has 15 residues. Germline CDR1 and CDR2: SGHTS and YDEGEE.

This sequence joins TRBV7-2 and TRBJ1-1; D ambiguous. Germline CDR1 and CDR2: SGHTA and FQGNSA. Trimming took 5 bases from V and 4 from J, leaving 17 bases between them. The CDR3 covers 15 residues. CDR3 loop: CASSQGTGWGTEAFF. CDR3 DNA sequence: TGTGCCAGCAGCCAAGGCACGGGATGGGGCACTGAAGCTTTCTTT.

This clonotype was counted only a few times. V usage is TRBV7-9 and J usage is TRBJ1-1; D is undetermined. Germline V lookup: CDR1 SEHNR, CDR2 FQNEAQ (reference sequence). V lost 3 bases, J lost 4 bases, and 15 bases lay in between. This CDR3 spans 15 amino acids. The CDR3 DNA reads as TGTGCCAGCAGCTTTAGGCTCGGCGGTATCACTGAAGCTTTCTTT. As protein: CASSFRLGGITEAFF.

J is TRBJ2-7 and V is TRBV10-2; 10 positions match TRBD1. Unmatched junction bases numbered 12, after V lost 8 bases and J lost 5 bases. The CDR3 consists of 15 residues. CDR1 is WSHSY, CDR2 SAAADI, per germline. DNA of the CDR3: TGCGCCAGCGCACCATCCGGGACAGGGGCCAACGAGCAGTACTTC. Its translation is CASAPSGTGANEQYF.

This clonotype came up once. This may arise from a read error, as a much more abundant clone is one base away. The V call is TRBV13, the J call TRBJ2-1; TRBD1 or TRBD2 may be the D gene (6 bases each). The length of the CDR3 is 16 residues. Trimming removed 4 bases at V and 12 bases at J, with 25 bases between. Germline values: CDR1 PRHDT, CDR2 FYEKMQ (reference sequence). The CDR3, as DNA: TGTGCCAGCAGCTCGAGAGCTAGCGCCGAGGGGGGTGGGCAGTTCTTC. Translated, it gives CASSSRASAEGGGQFF.

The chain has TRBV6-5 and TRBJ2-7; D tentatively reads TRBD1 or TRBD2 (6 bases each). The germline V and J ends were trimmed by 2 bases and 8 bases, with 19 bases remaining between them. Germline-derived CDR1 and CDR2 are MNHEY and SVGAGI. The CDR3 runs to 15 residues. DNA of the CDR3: TGTGCCAGCAGTTACGAGTGGCCGGACAGCGGGCAGCAGTACTTC. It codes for CASSYEWPDSGQQYF.

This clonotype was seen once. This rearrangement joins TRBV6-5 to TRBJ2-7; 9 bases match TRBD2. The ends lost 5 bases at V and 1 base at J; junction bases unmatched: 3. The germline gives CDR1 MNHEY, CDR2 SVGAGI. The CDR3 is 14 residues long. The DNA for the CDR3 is TGTGCCAGCAGTAGACTAGCGGAATCCTACGAGCAGTACTTC. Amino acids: CASSRLAESYEQYF.

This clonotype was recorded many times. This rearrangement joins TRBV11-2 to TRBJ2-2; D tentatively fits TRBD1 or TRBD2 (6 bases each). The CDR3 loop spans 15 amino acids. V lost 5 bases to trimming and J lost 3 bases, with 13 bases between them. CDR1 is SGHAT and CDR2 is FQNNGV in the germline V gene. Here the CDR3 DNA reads TGTGCCAGCAGCGTGACTAGGGGGGACACCGGGGAGCTGTTTTTT. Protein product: CASSVTRGDTGELFF.

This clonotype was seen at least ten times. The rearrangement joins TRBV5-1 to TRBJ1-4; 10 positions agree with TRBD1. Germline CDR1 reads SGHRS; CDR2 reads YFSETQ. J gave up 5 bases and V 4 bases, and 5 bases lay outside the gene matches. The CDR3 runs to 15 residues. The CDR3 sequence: CASSTGQGINEKLFF. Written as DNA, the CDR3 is TGCGCCAGCAGCACGGGACAGGGGATCAATGAAAAACTGTTTTTT.